The clone carrying this TCR beta chain was recorded once. Its antigen is undetermined. Every one of the donors gave at least one pre-ART PBMC sample and at least two post-ART PBMC samples. Each participant with HIV received care in the United States. This was the immunoSEQ v3.0 assay at survey level. Clones were read by immunoSEQ multiplex PCR, and TCRdb kept only the in-frame ones, dropping some. The table includes more than 11,000 clones, just over 75% detected once. The data were taken from a study of long-term antiretroviral therapy in people with HIV. General study results and limits: Against controls, HIV repertoires showed narrower ranges of CDR3 length. Diversity rose after ART but stayed below transplant donor controls.

Germline V gene sequence: CDR1 SGHRS, CDR2 YFSETQ. Trimming removed 5 bases from V and 2 bases from J; junction bases left unmatched: 5. There are 14 residues in the CDR3. Sample: unsorted PBMCs, taken 1.3 years before starting antiretroviral therapy. This sequence originates from a man aged 35 to 55 with HIV. The genes are TRBV5-1 and TRBJ1-2; TRBD1 agrees at 8 bases. The CDR3 protein is CASRPTGENYGYTF. DNA of the CDR3: TGCGCCAGCAGACCGACAGGGGAGAACTATGGCTACACCTTC.